This T cell receptor beta chain emerged from a study of cytomegalovirus exposure and HLA in healthy donors (dated by TCRdb to the late 2010s). At the level of the whole study: According to an earlier analysis of 587 of the donors, 150 million to 200 million T cells yielded over 90 million unique TCR beta sequences and less than 300 Gb of sequence data. In a later genetic analysis, genome-wide SNP genotypes for about 65% of the roughly 670 donors were used, and that subset was treated as a discovery cohort. In a later analysis, previously published TCR beta repertoires from more than 500 donors were re-analyzed and high-resolution HLA genotyping was added so that TCR occurrence patterns could be studied. Of the roughly 410 genotyped donors, 65% to 90% were placed in the genetic ancestry cluster associated with self-reported Caucasian donors. The study aimed to test whether signatures of past pathogen exposure could be identified by cataloging public T cell receptors. Class I and class II HLA loci were covered by the typing at four-digit resolution. High-throughput TCR immunosequencing, statistical association of individual TCRs with disease status, and machine learning were combined to predict cytomegalovirus infection status. Among around 400 genotyped donors of the cohort, an average of around 220,000 unique TCR beta nucleotide sequences was sequenced per donor, of which approximately 19% were non-productive. All discovery cohort repertoires had been generated using a single sequencing platform. Rather than drawing on any new phenotypic data, the later analysis identified candidate immune exposures from TCR beta sequences and the way those sequences occurred across donors. Roughly 5 DR-DQ haplotypes were handled as single units for association and clustering, since linkage in the cohort was strong. A separate validation cohort of approximately 120 different subjects was used in addition to the roughly 670-subject first cohort. An early release that covered about 640 HLA-typed donors contained around 330 gigabases of sequencing data and about 84 million unique TCR sequences. In an earlier analysis of 587 of the donors, high-throughput TCR beta sequencing was used to judge whether each TCR beta V gene segment behaved as functional or pseudogenic. The study used immunosequencing to profile the T cell repertoires of several hundred subjects and linked those repertoires to cytomegalovirus serostatus. Donor age, sex, ethnicity and CMV serostatus were compiled alongside the repertoire data. Typing coverage varied by locus: roughly 620-640 donors for A, B, C, DRB1 and DQB1; approximately 500 for DQA1; more than 600 for DPA1; 450 to 480 for DPB1. Overall study results and their limits: A cluster of highly shared sequence variants was judged likely to be a technical artifact of the sequencing pipeline. Linkage disequilibrium might explain the correlated functional status among segregating V segments, but an unknown experimental factor could not be ruled out. The presence/absence analyses assumed that sequencing depth was roughly uniform across donors, and that assumption may not be true. Only TCR beta chains were sequenced in this cohort, and the absence of alpha or paired-chain data limited detectable features. A later analysis associated 16,951 TCR beta sequences with specific HLA alleles at a false discovery rate of 0.05. Across donors, most TCR sequences were observed very rarely, whereas some public TCRs were present in many individuals. The earlier analysis of approximately 560 of the donors excluded about 16 rarely observed V segments, including chromosome 9 orphons, because counts were too low. According to a later analysis, parvovirus B19, influenza, CMV and Epstein-Barr virus appeared linked to several top co-occurrence clusters. A later analysis found that most CMV-associated TCR beta chains appeared HLA-restricted, with HLA associations seemingly driven largely by CMV exposure. HLA typing was unavailable for some donors at each locus, so association tests used only the typed subset. Broadly in line with IMGT annotations, most TCR beta V segments showed up in productive rearrangements about 87% or about 30% of the time in an earlier analysis of around 600 of the donors. A later analysis found that TCR association rates varied across HLA loci, with DRB1 alleles showing the most associated TCRs and HLA-C alleles the fewest. In vitro tests confirmed that a few of the cytomegalovirus-associated TCR beta chains recognize cytomegalovirus antigens. It was suggested by the authors that the approach could potentially be generalized to other disease states and immunological phenotypes. A further reported finding was that TCR beta sequences accurately predicted the HLA-A and HLA-B alleles for most subjects in the first cohort. In a later genetic analysis, fewer N-insertions in productive TCRs were reported among donors in an Asian-associated ancestry cluster than the roughly 700-donor mean. An association between a missense DCLRE1C variant and V-gene and J-gene trimming of TCR beta chains was found in a later genetic analysis and replicated in an independent cohort. Assigning TCR associations to individual alleles was difficult when HLA alleles, especially DR and DQ, strongly co-occurred. In a later analysis, HLA-associated TCR beta chains showed more clonal expansion and lower generation probabilities than non-associated chains that were equally common. Immune exposure information for the cohort was limited to CMV serostatus. A total of fewer than 200 TCR beta chains were listed by the study as associated with cytomegalovirus. The classifier was reported to diagnose cytomegalovirus status with high specificity and sensitivity in both the original cohort and the validation cohort.

The cohort comprised some 730 healthy bone marrow donors. At the time of sampling, all cohort members were nominally healthy, though unrecorded immune exposures were likely present. The donor was CMV seronegative and belonged to the group of 352 seronegative cohort members. Every donor gave a peripheral blood sample, and the peripheral blood mononuclear cells from that sample were used for TCR beta sequencing. The Qiagen DNeasy Blood Extraction Kit was used to extract genomic DNA from the blood cell samples. The library was prepared using the immunoSEQ multiplex PCR assay. The multiplex PCR relied on a mix of 60 forward primers for TCR Vbeta segments and 13 reverse primers for TCR Jbeta segments. The CDR3 region of rearranged TCR beta genes was amplified from genomic DNA with a multiplex PCR assay. On the Illumina HiSeq System, the amplified TCR beta libraries were sequenced as 87-base-pair reads. Processing in the source paper ran as follows. Across the 640 or so repertoires, a later analysis counted roughly 84 million unique TCR beta chains, 8.5 million to 12 million of which were shared by at least two donors. Raw reads were error-corrected and collapsed into unique sequences by a nearest-neighbor algorithm in which closely related sequences were merged to remove PCR and sequencing errors. CDR3 sequences were aligned to IMGT reference sequences to assign V, D and J gene segments. For a sequence to be retained, at least a six-nucleotide match to both a V gene segment and a J gene segment was required. A rearrangement counted as productive if the CDR3 had no stop codons and remained in frame with V and J, and every other rearrangement counted as non-productive. Following IMGT convention, CDR3 was defined as the stretch from the second conserved V-encoded cysteine up to the conserved J-encoded phenylalanine. Sequences without an unambiguous match to a single V gene segment were excluded from the earlier analysis of 500 to 700 of the donors. In an earlier analysis of 587 of the donors, a V segment was called functional when productive rearrangements were above 56.7%, and segregating when the standard deviation between donors exceeded 5%. A statistical classification framework was built for diagnosing cytomegalovirus status from the catalog of TCR beta chain sequences. V and J gene assignment, in a later analysis, came from comparing TCR nucleotide sequences with IMGT/GENE-DB human TR gene sequences. In a later analysis, CDR3 sequences and most-parsimonious VDJ recombination scenarios were assigned using the TCRdist pipeline. In a later analysis, each TCR beta chain was defined by its CDR3 amino acid sequence together with its V-gene family, and reads without a unique V-gene family were excluded. A later analysis removed 600 or so highly shared, low-generation-probability nucleotide sequences to deal with suspected cross-contamination and a sequencing artifact. A later analysis calculated a clonal expansion index for each public chain from normalized within-repertoire ranks of inferred template counts. In a later analysis, generation probabilities were computed using a VDJ recombination model fitted to out-of-frame rearrangements, and the results were checked against IGoR. In a later analysis, TCR-TCR, TCR-HLA and TCR-CMV co-occurrence was scored with hypergeometric tests, and a repertoire-size bias correction was applied to TCR pairs. False discovery rates were estimated in a later analysis by permuting HLA or CMV assignments 20 times. In a later analysis, co-occurring TCRs were grouped using DBSCAN, with TCRdist sequence similarity added in when clustering inside HLA-allele-positive subsets. Repertoires with fewer than 30,000 or more than 120,000 public chains, plus five repertoires with anomalous nucleotide sharing, were excluded from co-occurrence clustering. The table was pulled from immuneACCESS by TCRdb, which kept in-frame rearrangements only. Such tables lose some clones; where checked, under half of the loss comes from unresolved V genes, and the rest has no known cause. V and J calls and clone size are given by that table; D and trimming were obtained from the DNA. This sample holds about 83,000 clones; roughly 81% were observed only once. The ten largest make up 1.9% of the sample.

With respect to this clone: Its antigen target is currently unknown. Base-call qualities are not available, and no considerably larger clone is one nucleotide away.

The sample comprised PBMCs. This clonotype was obtained from a woman aged 25-40 years in good health and CMV-seronegative.

The CDR3 here reads CASSERLTGANEKLFF. The DNA is TGTGCCAGCAGTGAACGCCTAACAGGGGCTAATGAAAAACTGTTTTTT. The sequence is built from TRBV6-1 and TRBJ1-4; 7 middle bases align to TRBD1. The CDR3 covers 16 residues, taking in both the cysteine and the phenylalanine. Kept here is only the CDR3 DNA, which spans 48 bases and is read in frame from base 1. According to the germline V gene, CDR1 reads MNHNS and CDR2 reads SASEGT. V ends up 2 bases short and J 3 bases short, with an unmatched junction base count of 6.